The subject of this entry is one TCR beta chain. In the authors' methods: Amplification of reference gene primers was used by the study to estimate nucleated cell counts. Some clones are missing from TCRdb's copy, which holds only in-frame ones; the method was immunoSEQ multiplex PCR. V and J calls and clone size are given by that table; D and trimming were obtained from the DNA. The sample holds over 45,000 clones; almost 90% are singletons and the top ten take more than 8%. This sample is drawn from a study of blood T cell repertoires in COVID-19. Study-wide context: Samples came from the United States, Italy and Spain, spanning acute and convalescent COVID-19. PBMCs, B-cell-depleted T cells, or T cells were the source of the cDNA or gDNA that made up the material.

The CDR3 covers 16 residues. The chain couples TRBV21-1 to TRBJ1-4. TRBV21-1 is flagged as a pseudogene. Sequences were obtained from peripheral blood. This receptor was identified in a man in his 60s with active COVID-19. This chain's CDR3 is CASSKVNGHAGEKLFF. CDR3 coding DNA: TGTGCCAGCAGCAAAGTTAATGGCCACGCGGGGGAAAAACTGTTTTTT.